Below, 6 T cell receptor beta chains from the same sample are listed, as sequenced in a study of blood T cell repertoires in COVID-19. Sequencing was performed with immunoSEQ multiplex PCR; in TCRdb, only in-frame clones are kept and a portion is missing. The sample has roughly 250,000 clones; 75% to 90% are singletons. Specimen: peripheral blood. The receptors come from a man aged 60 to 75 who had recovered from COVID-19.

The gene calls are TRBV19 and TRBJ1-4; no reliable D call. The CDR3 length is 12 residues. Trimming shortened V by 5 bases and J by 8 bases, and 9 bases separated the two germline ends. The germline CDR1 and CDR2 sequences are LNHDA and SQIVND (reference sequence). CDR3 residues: CASSARGEKLFF. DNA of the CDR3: TGTGCCAGTAGTGCCCGCGGGGAAAAACTGTTTTTT.

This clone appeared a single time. CDR3: CASGLAIDGGGANVLTF. The CDR3 coding sequence is TGTGCTAGTGGTTTGGCCATCGACGGGGGTGGGGCCAACGTCCTGACTTTC. J is TRBJ2-6 and V is TRBV12-5, with D tentatively TRBD2 (6 bases). Trimming stripped 1 base from V and 3 bases from J, with 13 bases between. CDR1 and CDR2 (germline): LGHNT, FRNRAP. The CDR3 is made up of 17 amino acids. Drawing the rest from reference TRBV12-5 and TRBJ2-6, the complete variable domain is DARVTQTPRHKVTEMGQEVTMRCQPILGHNTVFWYRQTMMQGLELLAYFRNRAPLDDSGMPKDRFSAEMPDATLATLKIQPSEPRDSAVYFCASGLAIDGGGANVLTFGAGSRLTVL.

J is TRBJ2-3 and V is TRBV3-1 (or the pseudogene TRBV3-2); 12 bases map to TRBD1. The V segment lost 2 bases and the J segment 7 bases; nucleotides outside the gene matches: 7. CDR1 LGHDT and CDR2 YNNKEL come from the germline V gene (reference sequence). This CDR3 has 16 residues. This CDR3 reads CASSQRKGQGANTQYF. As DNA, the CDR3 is TGTGCCAGCAGCCAAAGAAAGGGACAGGGGGCAAATACGCAGTATTTT.

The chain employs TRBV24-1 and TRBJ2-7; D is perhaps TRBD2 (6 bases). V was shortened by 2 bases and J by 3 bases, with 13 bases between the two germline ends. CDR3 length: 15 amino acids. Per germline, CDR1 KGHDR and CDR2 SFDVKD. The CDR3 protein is CATSDSGGNFYEQYF. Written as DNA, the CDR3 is TGTGCCACCAGTGATTCCGGGGGAAATTTCTACGAGCAGTACTTC.

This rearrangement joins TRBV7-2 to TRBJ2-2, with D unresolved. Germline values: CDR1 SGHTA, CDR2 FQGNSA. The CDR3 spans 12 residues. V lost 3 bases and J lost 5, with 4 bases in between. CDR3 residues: CASSFRTGELFF. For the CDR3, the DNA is TGTGCCAGCAGCTTCCGGACCGGGGAGCTGTTTTTT.

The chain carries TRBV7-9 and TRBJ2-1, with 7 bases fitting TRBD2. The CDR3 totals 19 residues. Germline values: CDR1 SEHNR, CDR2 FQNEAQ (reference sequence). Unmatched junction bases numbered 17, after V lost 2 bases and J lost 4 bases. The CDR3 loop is CASSLPPAWGRGDYNEQFF. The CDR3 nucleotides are TGTGCCAGCAGCTTACCCCCCGCTTGGGGTCGGGGGGATTACAATGAGCAGTTCTTC.